The subject of this entry is one T cell receptor (beta chain). Original methodology: The assay estimated nucleated cells by amplifying reference gene primers. Produced via immunoSEQ multiplex PCR; TCRdb's table is partial and in-frame only. The V and J calls and clone size are taken from that table; D and trimming were inferred from the DNA. The sample carries roughly 170,000 clones, about four fifths recorded once. The data were taken from a study of blood T cell repertoires in COVID-19. Study as a whole: Acute and convalescent COVID-19 specimens originated in the United States, Italy and Spain. PBMCs, B-cell-depleted T cells, or T cells provided the cDNA or gDNA that made up the material.

V lost 0 bases, J lost 2 bases, and 11 bases lay in between. The CDR3 totals 15 residues. The germline CDR1 and CDR2 sequences are SGHRS and YFSETQ. This clonotype was sampled from a human donor in a cohort sampled during active COVID-19. The V gene is TRBV5-1, the J gene TRBJ1-1, with D possibly TRBD1 on 6 matching bases. The sample consisted of peripheral blood. CDR3 DNA: TGCGCCAGCAGCTTGGACAGGGCCTCTAACACTGAAGCTTTCTTT. Translation gives CASSLDRASNTEAFF. Complete variable domain (other parts from reference TRBV5-1 and TRBJ1-1): KAGVTQTPRYLIKTRGQQVTLSCSPISGHRSVSWYQQTPGQGLQFLFEYFSETQRNKGNFPGRFSGRQFSNSRSEMNVSTLELGDSALYLCASSLDRASNTEAFFGQGTRLTVV.